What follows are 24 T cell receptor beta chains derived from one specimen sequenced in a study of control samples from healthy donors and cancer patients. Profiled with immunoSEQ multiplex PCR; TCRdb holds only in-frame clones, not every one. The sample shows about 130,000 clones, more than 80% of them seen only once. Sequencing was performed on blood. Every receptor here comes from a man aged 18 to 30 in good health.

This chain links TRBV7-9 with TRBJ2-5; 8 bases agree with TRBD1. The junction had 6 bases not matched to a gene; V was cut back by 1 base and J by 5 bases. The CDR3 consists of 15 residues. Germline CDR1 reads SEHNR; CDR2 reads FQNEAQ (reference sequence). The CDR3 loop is CASSLEAGGRETQYF. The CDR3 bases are TGTGCCAGCAGCTTAGAGGCAGGGGGCAGGGAGACCCAGTACTTC.

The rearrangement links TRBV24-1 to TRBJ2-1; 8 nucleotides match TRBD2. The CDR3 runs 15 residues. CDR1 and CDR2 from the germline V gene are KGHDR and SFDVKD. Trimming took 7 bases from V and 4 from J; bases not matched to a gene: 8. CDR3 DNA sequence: TGTGCCACCAGCGAGTTTAGCGGGAAGTACAATGAGCAGTTCTTC. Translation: CATSEFSGKYNEQFF.

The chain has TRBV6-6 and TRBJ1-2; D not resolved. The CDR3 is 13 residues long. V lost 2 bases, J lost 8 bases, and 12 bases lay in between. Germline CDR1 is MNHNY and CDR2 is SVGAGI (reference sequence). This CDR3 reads CASSYPQSGGYTF. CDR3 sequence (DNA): TGTGCCAGCAGTTACCCGCAGTCGGGAGGCTACACCTTC.

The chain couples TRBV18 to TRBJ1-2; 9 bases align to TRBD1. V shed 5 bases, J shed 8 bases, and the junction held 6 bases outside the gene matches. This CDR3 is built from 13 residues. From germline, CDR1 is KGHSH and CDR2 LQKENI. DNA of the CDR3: TGTGCCAGCTCAGGACAGGGGATTATCGGCTACACCTTC. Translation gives CASSGQGIIGYTF. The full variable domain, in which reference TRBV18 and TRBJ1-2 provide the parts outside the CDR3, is NAGVMQNPRHLVRRRGQEARLRCSPMKGHSHVYWYRQLPEEGLKFMVYLQKENIIDESGMPKERFSAEFPKEGPSILRIQQVVRGDSAAYFCASSGQGIIGYTFGSGTRLTVV.

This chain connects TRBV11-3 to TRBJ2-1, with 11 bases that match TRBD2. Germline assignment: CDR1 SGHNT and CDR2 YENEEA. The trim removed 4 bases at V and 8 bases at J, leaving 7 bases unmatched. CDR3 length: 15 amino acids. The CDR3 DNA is TGTGCCAGCAGCTCACTAGGACTAGCGGGTGATGAGCAGTTCTTC. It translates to CASSSLGLAGDEQFF.

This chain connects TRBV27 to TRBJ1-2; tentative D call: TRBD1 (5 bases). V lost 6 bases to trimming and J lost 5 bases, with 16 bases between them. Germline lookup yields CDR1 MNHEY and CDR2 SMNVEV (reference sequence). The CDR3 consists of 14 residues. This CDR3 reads CASSRQYKLYGYTF. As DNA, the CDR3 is TGTGCCAGCAGCCGACAGTATAAACTTTATGGCTACACCTTC.

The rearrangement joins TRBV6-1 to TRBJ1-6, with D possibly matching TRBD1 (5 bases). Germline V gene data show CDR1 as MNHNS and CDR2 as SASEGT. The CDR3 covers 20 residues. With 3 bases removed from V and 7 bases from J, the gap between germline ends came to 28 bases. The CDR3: CASSDRFLRLRDSSNSPLHF. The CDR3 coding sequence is TGTGCCAGCAGTGATAGATTCCTTCGACTCCGAGACAGCTCAAATTCACCCCTCCACTTT.

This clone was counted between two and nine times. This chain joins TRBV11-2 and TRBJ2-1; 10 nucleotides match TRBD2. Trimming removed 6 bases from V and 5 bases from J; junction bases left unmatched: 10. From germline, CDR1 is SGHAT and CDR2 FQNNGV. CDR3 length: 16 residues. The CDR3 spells CASSESGTSANNEQFF. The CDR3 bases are TGTGCCAGCAGTGAGAGTGGGACTAGCGCAAACAATGAGCAGTTCTTC.

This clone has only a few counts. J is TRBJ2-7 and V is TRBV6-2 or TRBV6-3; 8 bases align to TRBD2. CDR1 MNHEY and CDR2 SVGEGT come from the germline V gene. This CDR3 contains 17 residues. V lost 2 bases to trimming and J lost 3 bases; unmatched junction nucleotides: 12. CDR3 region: CASSYGGKRELVYEQYV. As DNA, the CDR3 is TGTGCCAGCAGTTACGGGGGGAAGCGGGAGTTAGTCTACGAGCAGTACGTC.

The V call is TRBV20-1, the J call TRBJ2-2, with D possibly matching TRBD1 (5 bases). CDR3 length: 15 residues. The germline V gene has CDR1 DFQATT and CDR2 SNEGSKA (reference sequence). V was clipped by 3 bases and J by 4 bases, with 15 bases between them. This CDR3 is CSASPTGRATGELFF. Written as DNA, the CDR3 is TGCAGTGCTAGTCCTACTGGCAGGGCCACCGGGGAGCTGTTTTTT.

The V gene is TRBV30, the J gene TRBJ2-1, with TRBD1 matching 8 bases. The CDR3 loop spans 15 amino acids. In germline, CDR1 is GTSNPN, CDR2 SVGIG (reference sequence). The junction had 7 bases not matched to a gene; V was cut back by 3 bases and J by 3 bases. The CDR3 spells CAWRTPGTGYNEQFF. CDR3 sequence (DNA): TGTGCCTGGAGGACCCCCGGGACAGGCTACAATGAGCAGTTCTTC.

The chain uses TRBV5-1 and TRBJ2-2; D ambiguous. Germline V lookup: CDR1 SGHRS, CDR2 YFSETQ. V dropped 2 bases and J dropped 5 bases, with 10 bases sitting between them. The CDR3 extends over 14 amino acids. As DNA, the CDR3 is TGCGCCAGCAGCTTTAGCCTCGGGACCGGGGAGCTGTTTTTT. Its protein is CASSFSLGTGELFF. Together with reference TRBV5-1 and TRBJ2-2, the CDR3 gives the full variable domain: KAGVTQTPRYLIKTRGQQVTLSCSPISGHRSVSWYQQTPGQGLQFLFEYFSETQRNKGNFPGRFSGRQFSNSRSEMNVSTLELGDSALYLCASSFSLGTGELFFGEGSRLTVL.

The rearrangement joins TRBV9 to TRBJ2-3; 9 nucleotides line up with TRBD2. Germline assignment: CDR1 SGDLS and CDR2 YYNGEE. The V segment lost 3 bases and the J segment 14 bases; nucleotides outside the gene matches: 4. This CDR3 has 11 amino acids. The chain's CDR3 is CASSGGTSWYF. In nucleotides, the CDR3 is TGTGCCAGCAGCGGGGGGACTAGCTGGTATTTT.

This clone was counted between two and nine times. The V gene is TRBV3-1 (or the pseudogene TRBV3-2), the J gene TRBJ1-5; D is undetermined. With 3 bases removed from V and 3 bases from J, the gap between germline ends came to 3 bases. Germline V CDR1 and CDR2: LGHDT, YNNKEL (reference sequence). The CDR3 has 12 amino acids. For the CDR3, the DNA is TGTGCCAGCAGCCAGTCCAATCAGCCCCAGCATTTT. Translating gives CASSQSNQPQHF.

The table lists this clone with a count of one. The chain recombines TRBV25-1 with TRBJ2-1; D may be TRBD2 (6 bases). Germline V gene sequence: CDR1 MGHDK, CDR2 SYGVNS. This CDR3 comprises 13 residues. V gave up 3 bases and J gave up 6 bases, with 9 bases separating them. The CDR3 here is CASSEGLPNEQFF. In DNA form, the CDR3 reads TGTGCCAGCAGTGAGGGACTTCCCAATGAGCAGTTCTTC.

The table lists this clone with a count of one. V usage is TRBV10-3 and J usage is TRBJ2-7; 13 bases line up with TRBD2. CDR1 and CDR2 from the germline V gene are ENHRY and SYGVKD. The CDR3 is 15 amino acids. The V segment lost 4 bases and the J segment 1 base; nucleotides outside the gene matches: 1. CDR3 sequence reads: CAISVGLAGSYEQYV. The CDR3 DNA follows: TGTGCCATCAGTGTGGGACTAGCGGGATCCTACGAGCAGTACGTC.

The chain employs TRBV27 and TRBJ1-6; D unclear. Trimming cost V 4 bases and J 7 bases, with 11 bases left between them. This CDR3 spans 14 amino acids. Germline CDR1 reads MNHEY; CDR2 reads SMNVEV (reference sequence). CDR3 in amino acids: CASSSDFRNSPLHF. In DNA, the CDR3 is TGTGCCAGCAGTTCGGATTTTAGGAATTCACCCCTCCACTTT.

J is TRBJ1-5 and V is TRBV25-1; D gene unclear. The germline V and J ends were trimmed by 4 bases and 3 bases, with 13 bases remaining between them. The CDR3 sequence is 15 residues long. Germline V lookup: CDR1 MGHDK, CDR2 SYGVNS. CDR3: CASSVLPGSNQPQHF. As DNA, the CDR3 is TGTGCCAGCAGTGTACTACCGGGTTCCAATCAGCCCCAGCATTTT.

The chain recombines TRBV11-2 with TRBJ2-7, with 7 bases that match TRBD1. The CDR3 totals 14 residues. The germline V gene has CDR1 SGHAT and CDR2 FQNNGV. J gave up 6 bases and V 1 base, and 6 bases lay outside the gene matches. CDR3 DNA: TGTGCCAGCAGCTTAGGGGGGACAGTTTCCGAGCAGTACGTC. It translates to CASSLGGTVSEQYV.

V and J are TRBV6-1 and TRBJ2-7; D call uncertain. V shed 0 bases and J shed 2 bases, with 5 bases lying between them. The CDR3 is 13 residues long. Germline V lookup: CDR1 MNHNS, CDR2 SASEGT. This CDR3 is CASSEAVPYEQYF. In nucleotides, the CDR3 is TGTGCCAGCAGTGAAGCAGTACCCTACGAGCAGTACTTC.

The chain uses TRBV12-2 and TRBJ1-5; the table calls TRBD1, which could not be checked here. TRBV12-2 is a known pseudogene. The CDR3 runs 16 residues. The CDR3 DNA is TGTGCAAGTCGCCGAAACAGGGGATGGGGCAATCAGCCCCAGCATTTT. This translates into CASRRNRGWGNQPQHF.

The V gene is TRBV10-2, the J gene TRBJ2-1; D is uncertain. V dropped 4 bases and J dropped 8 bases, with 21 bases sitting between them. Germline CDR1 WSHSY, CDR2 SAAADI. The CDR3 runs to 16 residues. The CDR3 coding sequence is TGCGCCAGCAGTGGGTGGACGGCAACCTTAGGCGATGAGCAGTTCTTC. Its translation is CASSGWTATLGDEQFF.

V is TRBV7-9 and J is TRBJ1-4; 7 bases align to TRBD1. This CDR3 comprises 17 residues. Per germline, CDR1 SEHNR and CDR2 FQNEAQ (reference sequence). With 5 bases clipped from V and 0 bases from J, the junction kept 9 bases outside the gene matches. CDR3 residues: CASSPTGWAATNEKLFF. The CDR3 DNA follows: TGTGCCAGCAGCCCGACAGGGTGGGCTGCAACTAATGAAAAACTGTTTTTT. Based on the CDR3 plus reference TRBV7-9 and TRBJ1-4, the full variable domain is DTGVSQNPRHKITKRGQNVTFRCDPISEHNRLYWYRQTLGQGPEFLTYFQNEAQLEKSRLLSDRFSAERPKGSFSTLEIQRTEQGDSAMYLCASSPTGWAATNEKLFFGSGTQLSVL.

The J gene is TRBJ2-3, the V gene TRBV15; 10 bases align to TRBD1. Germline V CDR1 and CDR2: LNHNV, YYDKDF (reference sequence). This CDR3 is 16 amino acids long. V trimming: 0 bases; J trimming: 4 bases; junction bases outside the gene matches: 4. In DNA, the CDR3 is TGTGCCACCAGCAGAGATCGGGGGACAGGGGCAGATACGCAGTATTTT. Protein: CATSRDRGTGADTQYF.